This TCR beta chain came from a study of vaccination and CD4 T cells after COVID-19. TCRdb re-called the PCR reads through MiXCR, storing one row per CDR3 protein. The sample gives roughly 19,000 distinct CDR3 sequences, 50% to 75% of which show up once; 0.95% to 1.2% is in the top ten. Only a few counts were recorded for this clonotype. The CDR3 loop spans 14 amino acids. CDR1 MDHEN and CDR2 SYDVKM come from the germline V gene. The V and J ends lost 6 bases and 7 bases, in that order; junction bases with no gene match: 6. The clonotype originates from a human donor who had recovered from COVID-19. The sample was CD4+ T cells from blood, taken after SARS-CoV-2 vaccination. The rearrangement uses TRBV28 and TRBJ1-5; 10 nucleotides align to TRBD1. The CDR3 loop reads CASSPGQGPQPQHF. The CDR3 DNA follows: TGTGCCAGCAGCCCGGGACAGGGGCCGCAGCCCCAGCATTTT.